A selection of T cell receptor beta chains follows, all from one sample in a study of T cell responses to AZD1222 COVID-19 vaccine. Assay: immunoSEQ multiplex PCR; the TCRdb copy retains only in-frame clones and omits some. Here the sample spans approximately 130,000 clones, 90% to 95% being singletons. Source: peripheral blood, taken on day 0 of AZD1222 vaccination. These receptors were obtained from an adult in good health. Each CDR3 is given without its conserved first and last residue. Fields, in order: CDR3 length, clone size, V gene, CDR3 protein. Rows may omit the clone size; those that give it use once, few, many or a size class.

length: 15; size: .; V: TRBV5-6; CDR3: ASSSRRGLAGDNEQF
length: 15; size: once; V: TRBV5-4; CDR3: ASSLEAGGPWADTQY
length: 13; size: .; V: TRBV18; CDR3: ASSIGTDMNTEAF
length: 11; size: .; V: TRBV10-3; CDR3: AISDGVRYEQY
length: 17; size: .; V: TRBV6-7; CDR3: ASSYPRQYKSPEDSPLH
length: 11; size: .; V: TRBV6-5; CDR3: ASSPQGSGELF
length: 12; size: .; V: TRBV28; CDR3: ASSPTGINTEAF
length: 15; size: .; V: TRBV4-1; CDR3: ASSRGRLAGEGNEQF
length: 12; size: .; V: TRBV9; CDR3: ASSVEGAYYEQY
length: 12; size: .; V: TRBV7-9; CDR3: ASSRGTGGNEQF
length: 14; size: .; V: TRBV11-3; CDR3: ASSLEGAHGGNTIY
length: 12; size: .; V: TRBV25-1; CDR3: ASSESRQGYGYT
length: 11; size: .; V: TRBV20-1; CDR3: SASPQGNTEAF
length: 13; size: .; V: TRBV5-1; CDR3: ASSWGRPNTGELF
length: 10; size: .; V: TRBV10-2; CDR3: ASSVSNYGYT
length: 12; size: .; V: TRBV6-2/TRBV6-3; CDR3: ASSYSGMGEKLF
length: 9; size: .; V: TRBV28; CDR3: ASISNTEAF
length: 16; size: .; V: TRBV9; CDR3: ASSVVDRGSGTGNTIY
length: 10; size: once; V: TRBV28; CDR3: ASERAGYGYT
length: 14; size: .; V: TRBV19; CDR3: ASSLYVGGLNTEAF
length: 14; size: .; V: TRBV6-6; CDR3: ASRTPGAGTYNEQF
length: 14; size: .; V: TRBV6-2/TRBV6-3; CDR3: ASSYLQGSNNSPLH
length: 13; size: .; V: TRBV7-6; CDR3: ASSETGTEYNEQF
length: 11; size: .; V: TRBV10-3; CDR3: AISNREDYGYT
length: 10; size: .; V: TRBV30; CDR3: AWSAGGAEAF
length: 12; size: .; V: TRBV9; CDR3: ASSDRASTDTQY
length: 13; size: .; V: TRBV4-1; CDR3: ASSQPGQIKSEAF
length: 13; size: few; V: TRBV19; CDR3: ASSPWGGRANEQF